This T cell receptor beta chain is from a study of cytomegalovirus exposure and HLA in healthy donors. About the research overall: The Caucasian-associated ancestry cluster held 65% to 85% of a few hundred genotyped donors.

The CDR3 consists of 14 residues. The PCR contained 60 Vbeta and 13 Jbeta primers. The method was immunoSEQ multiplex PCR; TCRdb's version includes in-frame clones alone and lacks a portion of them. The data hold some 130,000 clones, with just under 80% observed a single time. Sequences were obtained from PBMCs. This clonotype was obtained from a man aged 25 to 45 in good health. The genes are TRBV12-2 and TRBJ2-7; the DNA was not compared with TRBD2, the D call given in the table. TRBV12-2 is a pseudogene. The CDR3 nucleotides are TGTGCAAGTCGCCCCGGGAGGGATGGGTCCGAGCAGTACTTC. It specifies CASRPGRDGSEQYF.